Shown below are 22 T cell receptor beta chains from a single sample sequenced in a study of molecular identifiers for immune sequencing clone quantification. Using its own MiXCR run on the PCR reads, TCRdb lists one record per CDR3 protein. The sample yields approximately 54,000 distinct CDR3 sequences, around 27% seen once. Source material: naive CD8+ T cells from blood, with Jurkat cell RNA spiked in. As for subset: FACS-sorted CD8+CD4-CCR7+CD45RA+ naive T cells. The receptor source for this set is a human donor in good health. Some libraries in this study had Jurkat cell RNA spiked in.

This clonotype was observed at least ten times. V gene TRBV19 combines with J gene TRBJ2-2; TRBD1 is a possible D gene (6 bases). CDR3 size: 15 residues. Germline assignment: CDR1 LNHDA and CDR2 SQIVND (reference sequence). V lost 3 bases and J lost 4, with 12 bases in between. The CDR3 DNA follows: TGTGCCAGTAGTATTGGTACAGGGACCACCGGGGAGCTGTTTTTT. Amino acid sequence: CASSIGTGTTGELFF.

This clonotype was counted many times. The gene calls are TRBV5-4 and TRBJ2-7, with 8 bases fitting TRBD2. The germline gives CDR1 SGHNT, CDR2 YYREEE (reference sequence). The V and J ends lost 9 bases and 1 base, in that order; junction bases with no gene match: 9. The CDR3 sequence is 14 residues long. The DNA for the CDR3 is TGTGCCACCCAGCGGGAGAGTGGGTCCTACGAGCAGTACTTC. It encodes CATQRESGSYEQYF.

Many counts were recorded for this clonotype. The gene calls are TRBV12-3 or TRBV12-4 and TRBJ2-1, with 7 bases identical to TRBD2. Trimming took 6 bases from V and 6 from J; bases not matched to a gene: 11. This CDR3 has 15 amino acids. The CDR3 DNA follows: TGTGCCAGCAGCCAACCGGCTGGGGGGGTCAATGAGCAGTTCTTC. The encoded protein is CASSQPAGGVNEQFF.

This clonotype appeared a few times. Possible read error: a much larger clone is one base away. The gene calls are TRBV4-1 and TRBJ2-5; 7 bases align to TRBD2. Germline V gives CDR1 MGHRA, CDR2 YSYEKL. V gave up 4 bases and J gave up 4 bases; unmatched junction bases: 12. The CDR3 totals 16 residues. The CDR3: CASSLDILAARETQYF. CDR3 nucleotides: TGCGCCAGCAGCCTAGATATTCTAGCGGCACGAGAGACCCAGTACTTC.

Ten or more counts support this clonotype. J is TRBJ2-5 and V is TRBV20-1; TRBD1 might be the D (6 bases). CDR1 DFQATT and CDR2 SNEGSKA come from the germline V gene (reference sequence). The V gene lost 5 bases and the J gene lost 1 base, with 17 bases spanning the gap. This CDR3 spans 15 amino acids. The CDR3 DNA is TGCAGTGCTTGCCCAGACTTGGACAGCCAAGAGACCCAGTACTTC. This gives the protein CSACPDLDSQETQYF.

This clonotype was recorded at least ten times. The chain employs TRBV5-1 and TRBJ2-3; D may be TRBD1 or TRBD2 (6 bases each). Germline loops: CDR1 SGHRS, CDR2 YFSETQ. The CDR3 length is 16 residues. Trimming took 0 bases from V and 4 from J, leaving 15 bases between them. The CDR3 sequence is CASSLVGGRPPDTQYF. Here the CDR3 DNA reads TGCGCCAGCAGCTTGGTGGGGGGCCGACCCCCAGATACGCAGTATTTT.

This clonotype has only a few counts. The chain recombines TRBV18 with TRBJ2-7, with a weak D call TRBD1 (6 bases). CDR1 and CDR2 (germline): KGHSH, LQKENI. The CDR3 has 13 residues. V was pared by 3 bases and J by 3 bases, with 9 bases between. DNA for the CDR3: TGTGCCAGCTCACCCGGACAGAACTACGAGCAGTACTTC. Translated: CASSPGQNYEQYF.

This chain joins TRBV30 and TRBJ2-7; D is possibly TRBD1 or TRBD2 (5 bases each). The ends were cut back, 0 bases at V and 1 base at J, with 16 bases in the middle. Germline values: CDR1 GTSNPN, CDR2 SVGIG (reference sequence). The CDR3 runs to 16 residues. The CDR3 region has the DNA TGTGCCTGGAGTGTTATAGGACTGGGGCTTTCCTACGAGCAGTACTTC. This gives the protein CAWSVIGLGLSYEQYF.

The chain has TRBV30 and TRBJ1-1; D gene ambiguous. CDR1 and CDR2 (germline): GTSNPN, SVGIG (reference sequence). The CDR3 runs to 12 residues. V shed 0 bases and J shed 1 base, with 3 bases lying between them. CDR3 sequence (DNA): TGTGCCTGGAGTGTAGGGAACACTGAAGCTTTCTTT. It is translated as CAWSVGNTEAFF. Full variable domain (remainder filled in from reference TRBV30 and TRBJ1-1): SQTIHQWPATLVQPVGSPLSLECTVEGTSNPNLYWYRQAAGRGLQLLFYSVGIGQISSEVPQNLSASRPQDRQFILSSKKLLLSDSGFYLCAWSVGNTEAFFGQGTRLTVV.

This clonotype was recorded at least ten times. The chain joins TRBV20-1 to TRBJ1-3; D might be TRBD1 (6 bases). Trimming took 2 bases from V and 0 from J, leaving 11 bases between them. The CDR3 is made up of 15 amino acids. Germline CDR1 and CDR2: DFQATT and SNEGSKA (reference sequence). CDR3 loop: CSARQDRSSGNTIYF. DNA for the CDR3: TGCAGTGCTAGACAAGACAGGAGCTCTGGAAACACCATATATTTT.

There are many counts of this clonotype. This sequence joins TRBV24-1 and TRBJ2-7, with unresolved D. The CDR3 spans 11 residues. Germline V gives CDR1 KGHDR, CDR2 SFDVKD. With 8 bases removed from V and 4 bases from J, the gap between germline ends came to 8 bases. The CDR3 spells CATNFGYEQYF. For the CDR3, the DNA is TGTGCCACCAATTTCGGGTACGAGCAGTACTTC.

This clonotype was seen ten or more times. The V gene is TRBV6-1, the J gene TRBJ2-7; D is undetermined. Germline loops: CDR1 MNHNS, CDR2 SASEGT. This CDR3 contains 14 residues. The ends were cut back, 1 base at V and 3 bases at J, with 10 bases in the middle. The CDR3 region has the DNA TGTGCCAGCAGTGAAGAAGTCAGAAACTACGAGCAGTACTTC. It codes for CASSEEVRNYEQYF.

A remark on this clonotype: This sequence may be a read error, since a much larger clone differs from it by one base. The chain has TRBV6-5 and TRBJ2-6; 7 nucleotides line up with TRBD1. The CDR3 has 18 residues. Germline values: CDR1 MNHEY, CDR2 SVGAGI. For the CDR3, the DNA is TGTGGCAGCAGTCCCACGAACAGGGGAGTCTCTGGGGCCAACGTCCTGACTTTC. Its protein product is CGSSPTNRGVSGANVLTF.

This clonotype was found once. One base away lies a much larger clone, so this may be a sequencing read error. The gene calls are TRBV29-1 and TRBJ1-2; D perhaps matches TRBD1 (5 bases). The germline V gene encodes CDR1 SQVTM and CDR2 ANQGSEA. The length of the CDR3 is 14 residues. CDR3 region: CGVVFPGNANGYTF. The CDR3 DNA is TGCGGCGTTGTTTTTCCAGGGAATGCTAATGGCTACACCTTC.

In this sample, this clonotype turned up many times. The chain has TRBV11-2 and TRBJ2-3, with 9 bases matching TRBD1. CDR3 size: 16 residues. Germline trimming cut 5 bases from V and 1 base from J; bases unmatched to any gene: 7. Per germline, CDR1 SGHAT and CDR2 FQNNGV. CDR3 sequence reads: CASSEGQGTGTDTQYF. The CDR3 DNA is TGTGCCAGCAGCGAGGGACAGGGAACGGGCACAGATACGCAGTATTTT.

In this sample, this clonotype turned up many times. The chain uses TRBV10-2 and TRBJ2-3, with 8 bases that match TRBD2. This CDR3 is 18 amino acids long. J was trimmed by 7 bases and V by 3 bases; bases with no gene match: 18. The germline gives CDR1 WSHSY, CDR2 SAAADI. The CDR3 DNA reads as TGCGCCAGCAGTGACCTCCGGGTCCTAGCGGGTGTCGTGTATACGCAGTATTTT. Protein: CASSDLRVLAGVVYTQYF.

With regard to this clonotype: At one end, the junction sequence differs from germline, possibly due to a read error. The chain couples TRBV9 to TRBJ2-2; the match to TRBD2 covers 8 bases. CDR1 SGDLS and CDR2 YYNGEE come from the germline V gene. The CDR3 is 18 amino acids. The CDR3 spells CASSVVSRAGAVTEELFF. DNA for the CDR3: TGTGCCAGCAGCGTAGTCTCAAGAGCGGGAGCGGTCACCGAGGAGCTGTTTTTT.

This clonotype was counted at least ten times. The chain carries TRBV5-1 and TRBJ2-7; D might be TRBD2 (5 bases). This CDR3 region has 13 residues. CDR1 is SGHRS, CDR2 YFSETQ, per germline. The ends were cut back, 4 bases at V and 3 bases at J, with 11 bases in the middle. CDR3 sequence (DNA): TGCGCCAGCAGCCCTCAAGGGAGCTACGAGCAGTACTTC. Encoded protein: CASSPQGSYEQYF.

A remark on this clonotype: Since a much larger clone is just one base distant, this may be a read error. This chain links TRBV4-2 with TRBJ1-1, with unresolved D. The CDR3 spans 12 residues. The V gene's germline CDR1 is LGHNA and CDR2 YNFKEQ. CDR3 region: CASSQGTDEALF. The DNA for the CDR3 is TGTGCCAGCAGCCAAGGCACGGACGAAGCTCTCTTT.

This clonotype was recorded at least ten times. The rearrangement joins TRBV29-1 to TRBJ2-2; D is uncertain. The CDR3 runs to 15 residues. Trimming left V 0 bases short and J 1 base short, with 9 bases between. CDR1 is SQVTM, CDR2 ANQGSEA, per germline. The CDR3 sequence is CSVEDGRLNTGELFF. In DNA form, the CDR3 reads TGCAGCGTTGAAGATGGCAGGCTGAACACCGGGGAGCTGTTTTTT.

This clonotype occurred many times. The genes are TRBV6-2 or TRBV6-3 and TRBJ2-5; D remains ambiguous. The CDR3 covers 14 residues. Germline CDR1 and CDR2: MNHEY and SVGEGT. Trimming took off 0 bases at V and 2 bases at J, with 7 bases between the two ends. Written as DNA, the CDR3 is TGTGCCAGCAGTTACTCGGCCCCTCAAGAGACCCAGTACTTC. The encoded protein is CASSYSAPQETQYF.

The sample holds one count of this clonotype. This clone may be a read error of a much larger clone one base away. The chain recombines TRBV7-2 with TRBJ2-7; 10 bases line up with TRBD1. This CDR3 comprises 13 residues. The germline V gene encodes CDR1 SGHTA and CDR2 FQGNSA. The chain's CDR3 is CASSRQGAYERYF. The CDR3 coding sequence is TGTGCCAGCAGCCGACAGGGGGCCTACGAGCGGTACTTC.